These 16 T cell receptor beta chains came from one sample sequenced in a study of T-cell memory formation after mild COVID-19. One entry per CDR3 protein, called by TCRdb with MiXCR from the 5' RACE reads. The sample lists under 110,000 distinct CDR3 sequences, about a sixth occurring once. The sample taken for sequencing was PBMCs or a T cell subset sorted from them (not recorded which). These receptors all come from an adult woman who had mild COVID-19 (a few samples of this study predate the infection). Cell type and time point are not known.

The chain is built from TRBV11-2 and TRBJ2-5, with 8 bases matching TRBD1. Germline CDR1 reads SGHAT; CDR2 reads FQNNGV. The CDR3 has 14 residues. J lost 2 bases, V lost 7 bases, and 6 bases had no gene match. In nucleotides, the CDR3 is TGTGCCAGCAAAGACAGGGGACCTCAAGAGACCCAGTACTTC. It yields the protein CASKDRGPQETQYF.

The V call is TRBV4-3, the J call TRBJ2-2; D not resolved. Germline assignment: CDR1 LGHNA and CDR2 YSLEER. V was shortened by 3 bases and J by 6 bases, with 11 bases between the two germline ends. This CDR3 is built from 14 residues. CDR3 in amino acids: CASSHSSAPGELFF. For the CDR3, the DNA is TGCGCCAGCAGCCATTCCTCGGCTCCCGGGGAGCTGTTTTTT.

Here the CDR3 reads CATSREPNYGYTF. The CDR3 region has the DNA TGTGCCACCAGTAGGGAACCTAACTATGGCTACACCTTC. The rearrangement uses TRBV15 and TRBJ1-2; D is unresolved. V was clipped by 6 bases and J by 0 bases, with 8 bases between them. Germline values: CDR1 LNHNV, CDR2 YYDKDF (reference sequence). The CDR3 has 13 residues.

This chain connects TRBV12-3 or TRBV12-4 to TRBJ2-5; TRBD2 is a possible D gene (5 bases). This CDR3 contains 12 residues. Trimming removed 8 bases at V and 5 bases at J, with 12 bases between. As DNA, the CDR3 is TGTGCCAGCGTCGGACTCTTGGAGACCCAGTACTTC. As protein: CASVGLLETQYF.

This clonotype was seen repeatedly, ten times or more. The chain carries TRBV9 and TRBJ2-7, with D perhaps TRBD1 (6 bases). CDR3 size: 14 residues. V gave up 0 bases and J gave up 4 bases, with 11 bases separating them. CDR1 and CDR2 (germline): SGDLS, YYNGEE. Here the CDR3 reads CASSVVPGDYEQYF. The CDR3 DNA reads as TGTGCCAGCAGCGTAGTTCCAGGGGATTACGAGCAGTACTTC.

Notes on this clonotype: Given a much more abundant clone one base away, this may be a read error. This chain uses TRBV2 with TRBJ2-5; the D is unclear. The length of the CDR3 is 10 residues. V lost 7 bases to trimming and J lost 4 bases, with 4 bases between them. Germline CDR1 reads SNHLY; CDR2 reads FYNNEI. The CDR3 DNA is TGTGCCAGCATGGGAGAGACCCAGTACTTC. Translating gives CASMGETQYF.

This clonotype was counted a few times. The V gene is TRBV12-3 or TRBV12-4, the J gene TRBJ1-3; no reliable D call. This CDR3 comprises 15 residues. Deletions cut 6 bases from V and 8 bases from J, with 20 bases between. The CDR3 nucleotides read TGTGCCAGCAGACCACTAGTGAGACATGCGGACACCATATATTTT. This codes for CASRPLVRHADTIYF.

This clonotype was recorded many times. The V and J genes are TRBV14 and TRBJ1-2; a possible D gene is TRBD1 (5 bases). CDR1 is SGHDN, CDR2 FVKESK, per germline. V was pared by 0 bases and J by 4 bases, with 12 bases between. The length of the CDR3 is 15 residues. The CDR3 here is CASSQEWGKSYGYTF. CDR3 DNA: TGTGCCAGCAGCCAAGAGTGGGGGAAAAGCTATGGCTACACCTTC.

This clonotype came up a few times. J is TRBJ2-7 and V is TRBV6-2 or TRBV6-3, with 7 bases fitting TRBD2. CDR1 is MNHEY, CDR2 SVGEGT, per germline. The V and J ends lost 2 bases and 4 bases, in that order; junction bases with no gene match: 5. There are 14 residues in the CDR3. The CDR3: CASSYGLAAYEQYF. Here the CDR3 DNA reads TGTGCCAGCAGTTACGGGCTAGCGGCGTACGAGCAGTACTTC.

The gene calls are TRBV12-3 or TRBV12-4 and TRBJ2-2; the match to TRBD1 covers 7 bases. The CDR3 is 16 amino acids. With V trimmed by 8 bases and J by 4 bases, 13 bases remained unmatched. Here the CDR3 DNA reads TGTGCCAGCGGGGACAGACGATACGATGCCACCGGGGAGCTGTTTTTT. Protein: CASGDRRYDATGELFF.

Only a few counts were recorded for this clonotype. The V call is TRBV6-2 or TRBV6-3, the J call TRBJ2-5, with TRBD2 identical over 11 bases. Germline trimming cut 7 bases from V and 4 bases from J; bases unmatched to any gene: 8. In germline, CDR1 is MNHEY, CDR2 SVGEGT. The CDR3 has 15 amino acids. This chain's CDR3 is CASTFTSGGSETQYF. The CDR3 DNA follows: TGTGCCAGCACCTTTACTAGCGGGGGTTCAGAGACCCAGTACTTC.

V is TRBV9 and J is TRBJ2-3; 9 positions agree with TRBD2. The germline gives CDR1 SGDLS, CDR2 YYNGEE. CDR3 size: 16 residues. Trimming at V came to 0 bases and at J to 6 bases, leaving 8 bases not matched to a gene. CDR3 loop: CASSVGLAGDLDTQYF. CDR3 nucleotides: TGTGCCAGCAGCGTAGGGTTAGCGGGAGATCTGGATACGCAGTATTTT.

This clonotype was counted only a few times. The chain recombines TRBV4-1 with TRBJ2-5; TRBD1 matches 10 bases. CDR1 and CDR2 (germline): MGHRA, YSYEKL. The CDR3 loop spans 18 amino acids. V lost 5 bases to trimming and J lost 2 bases; unmatched junction nucleotides: 14. The CDR3 nucleotides read TGCGCCAGCAGCTCCAATTATCGTCGGGACAGGGGACAAGAGACCCAGTACTTC. Protein sequence: CASSSNYRRDRGQETQYF.

CDR3 region: CASSYSNVNTEAFF. In DNA form, the CDR3 reads TGTGCCAGCAGTTACTCGAATGTGAACACTGAAGCTTTCTTT. The rearrangement links TRBV6-5 to TRBJ1-1, with D unresolved. The CDR3 extends over 14 amino acids. Trimming stripped 0 bases from V and 0 bases from J, with 5 bases between. Germline V gives CDR1 MNHEY, CDR2 SVGAGI.

The rearrangement joins TRBV5-1 to TRBJ2-7; D gene uncertain. The CDR3 is 14 residues long. Germline V CDR1 and CDR2: SGHRS, YFSETQ. V was pared by 2 bases and J by 2 bases, with 11 bases between. The CDR3 nucleotides read TGCGCCAGCAGCTTCGCTGGGTTGACCTACGAGCAGTACTTC. Its protein is CASSFAGLTYEQYF.

This clonotype was recorded a few times. The chain employs TRBV4-2 and TRBJ2-7; TRBD2 matches at 14 bases. CDR1 is LGHNA, CDR2 YNFKEQ, per germline. Trimming removed 0 bases from V and 5 bases from J; junction bases left unmatched: 3. There are 16 residues in the CDR3. The CDR3 loop reads CASSQETSGRAHEQYF. The CDR3 DNA follows: TGTGCCAGCAGCCAAGAGACTAGCGGGAGGGCCCACGAGCAGTACTTC.